The subject of this entry is one TCR beta chain. Its antigen remains unidentified. Treatment of the sample: around 19 received Ad26.COV2.S at low or high dose, single or two shots; roughly 5 received placebo; per-sample allocation not given. Sample collection was performed on day 63 after the first vaccine or placebo injection. The source of the sample is a study of Ad26.COV2.S vaccination and SARS-CoV-2 variants. General study findings and limits: Whether participants received vaccine or placebo, their non-spike TCR breadth was similar. Spike-specific TCR breadth was greater after Ad26.COV2.S than placebo.

The method was immunoSEQ multiplex PCR; TCRdb's version includes in-frame clones alone and lacks a portion of them. The table has more than 250,000 clones, about 90% seen once. This TCR derives from a person aged 18-65 years who received the Ad26.COV2.S COVID-19 vaccine or a placebo. This specimen was peripheral blood, taken in a trial of Ad26.COV2.S vaccine versus placebo.

The CDR3 bases are TGTGCCTGGAGTGGAGGGGCGGGCACTGAAGCTTTCTTT. Protein: CAWSGGAGTEAFF. J is TRBJ1-1 and V is TRBV30; D is perhaps TRBD1 (5 bases). Between the trimmed V and J ends, which lost 1 base and 4 bases, there was a span of 10 bases. CDR3 length equals 13 residues. Germline V lookup: CDR1 GTSNPN, CDR2 SVGIG (reference sequence).